The clone carrying this TCR beta chain was recorded at least ten times. This specimen comes from a study of T cells in Graves' hyperthyroidism and ophthalmopathy. Amplification of TCR beta CDR3 regions was performed using RNA transcripts as template. The primer set for the first-round RT-PCR of the TCR CDR3 was HTBI. Using its own MiXCR run on the multiplex PCR reads, TCRdb lists one record per CDR3 protein. The top ten hold 5% to 6% of the sample, which has around 450,000 distinct CDR3 sequences, around 15% seen once. CDR1 is MNHEY and CDR2 is SMNVEV in the germline V gene (reference sequence). The CDR3 runs to 15 residues. Trimming at V came to 2 bases and at J to 2 bases, leaving 5 bases not matched to a gene.

The chain combines TRBV27 with TRBJ2-7; TRBD2 matches at 8 bases. The TCR was taken from a woman in her late teens or twenties with Graves' hyperthyroidism. The sample comprised blood. CDR3 sequence (DNA): TGTGCCAGCAGTTTACTGGGACTAGGGACCTACGAGCAGTACTTC. It encodes CASSLLGLGTYEQYF.